This TCR beta chain is from a study of memory CD4+ T cells and cytomegalovirus serostatus. The study's findings and limits: Suggested: most of the CMV-linked TCR signature lies in CD4+ memory cells.

The sort gate was single viable CD3+CD4+CD8-CD45RO+ cells for memory CD4+ T cells. Total CD4+ T cells were enriched by CD4 positive selection. Measured with immunoSEQ multiplex PCR; TCRdb has only the in-frame clones, and not every one. The sample lists tens of thousands of clones, about 75% occurring once. Trimming pared 5 bases from V and 0 bases from J, leaving 11 bases between. The CDR3 spans 15 residues. CDR1 is LNHDA and CDR2 is SQIVND in the germline V gene (reference sequence). As regards this clone: The antigen is not known.

The chain carries TRBV19 and TRBJ1-5; D gene unclear. This TCR derives from an adult in good health and CMV-seropositive. Material for sequencing was memory CD4+ T cells from blood. The CDR3, as DNA: TGTGCCAGTAGTTCACTTGGGTATAGCAATCAGCCCCAGCATTTT. Its translation: CASSSLGYSNQPQHF.